The rows below give T cell receptor beta chains drawn from one sample of a study of blood T cell repertoires in COVID-19. Sequencing was performed with immunoSEQ multiplex PCR; in TCRdb, only in-frame clones are kept and a portion is missing. The data hold hundreds of thousands of clones, with 80% to 90% observed a single time. Input material: PBMCs or T cells enriched from blood (not recorded which). These receptors came from a man under 40 who had recovered from COVID-19. CDR3s include the opening cysteine and the closing phenylalanine or tryptophan. D genes are given only for firm matches. Where a row states a size, it is once, few, many or the class of an expanded clone; other rows omit it.

D	size	J	V	DNA	CDR3
NA	NA	TRBJ1-6	TRBV6-5	TGTGCCAGCACGGGGAGTACCTATAATTCACCCCTCCACTTT	CASTGSTYNSPLHF
TRBD1	NA	TRBJ2-7	TRBV11-2	TGTGCCAGCAGTAGTCGCTCCGGACAGGGGTCTGGCGAGCAGTACTTC	CASSSRSGQGSGEQYF
NA	NA	TRBJ1-1	TRBV5-1	TGCGCCAGCAGCTTGGACGGGGTCACTGAAGCTTTCTTT	CASSLDGVTEAFF
NA	NA	TRBJ1-1	TRBV6-2/TRBV6-3	TGTGCCAGCAGTTTCGGCGCGGGGGGATCTACTGAAGCTTTCTTT	CASSFGAGGSTEAFF
TRBD1	NA	TRBJ2-6	TRBV4-2	TGTGCCAGCAGCAAGAGGGACAGGATCTCTGGGGCCAACGTCCTGACTTTC	CASSKRDRISGANVLTF
TRBD1	few	TRBJ2-2	TRBV19	TGTGCCAGTAGTATAGATCGGACAGGGGAATACACCGGGGAGCTGTTTTTT	CASSIDRTGEYTGELFF
TRBD2	NA	TRBJ2-5	TRBV7-9	TGTGCCAGCAGCTTAGCGCGGGGGAATTCAGAGACCCAGTACTTC	CASSLARGNSETQYF
TRBD1	NA	TRBJ2-1	TRBV7-3	TGTGCCAGCAGCCCTGTCGGACAGGGCTACAATGAGCAGTTCTTC	CASSPVGQGYNEQFF
NA	NA	TRBJ1-2	TRBV7-9	TGTGCCAGCAGCTTAGGGGGCGGCTACACCTTC	CASSLGGGYTF
NA	NA	TRBJ1-1	TRBV9	TGTGCCAGCAGCGTATCTTTACAGAACACTGAAGCTTTCTTT	CASSVSLQNTEAFF
NA	NA	TRBJ1-2	TRBV30	TGTGCCTGGAGTGTGGAGGGACGTGGCTACACCTTC	CAWSVEGRGYTF
NA	NA	TRBJ1-4	TRBV19	TGTGCCAGTAGGGGACACCTTAATGAAAAACTGTTTTTT	CASRGHLNEKLFF
NA	NA	TRBJ1-2	TRBV7-8	TGTGCCAGCAGCTTATCGGCCGGAGCAAACTATGGCTACACCTTC	CASSLSAGANYGYTF
NA	NA	TRBJ1-1	TRBV18	TGTGCCAGCTCACCAATGGATCGGGGTTCGACTGAAGCTTTCTTT	CASSPMDRGSTEAFF
NA	NA	TRBJ1-1	TRBV7-2	TGTGCCAGCAGCTCCTACAGGGAAGGGACTGAAGCTTTCTTT	CASSSYREGTEAFF
NA	NA	TRBJ1-1	TRBV7-3	TGTGCCAGCAGCCGCACGGGACACTCTGAAGCTTTCTTT	CASSRTGHSEAFF
NA	NA	TRBJ2-7	TRBV6-5	TGTGCCAGCGGGGCAGACTTCTACGAGCAGTACTTC	CASGADFYEQYF
TRBD1	NA	TRBJ2-2	TRBV7-8	TGTGCCAGTTTACCCGGGACAGGGTACACCGGGGAGCTGTTTTTT	CASLPGTGYTGELFF
TRBD1	NA	TRBJ1-5	TRBV7-9	TGTGCCAGCAGCTTAACTGTGGGGACAGGGAGTCAGCCCCAGCATTTT	CASSLTVGTGSQPQHF
NA	few	TRBJ2-1	TRBV6-4	TGTGCCAGCAGTGACTCGAAGGGGCGGCTAGGGTTGAATGAGCAGTTCTTC	CASSDSKGRLGLNEQFF
TRBD2	NA	TRBJ2-5	TRBV7-2	TGTGCCAGCAGCTTAGGCTCTAGCGGGGGGACCGTGGAGACCCAGTACTTC	CASSLGSSGGTVETQYF
TRBD1	NA	TRBJ2-5	TRBV9	TGTGCCAGCAGCTCCCGGGGACAGAACCAAGAGACCCAGTACTTC	CASSSRGQNQETQYF
NA	NA	TRBJ2-5	TRBV5-1	TGCGCCAGCAGCTTGGCCGGGGGCGGGGGTAATCAAGAGACCCAGTACTTC	CASSLAGGGGNQETQYF
NA	once	TRBJ1-2	TRBV6-5	TGTGCCAGCAGTATCGACAGATATGGCTACACCTTC	CASSIDRYGYTF
NA	NA	TRBJ2-1	TRBV7-9	TGTGCCAGCAGCTTAGAGGGGGTCATAGATGAGCAGTTCTTC	CASSLEGVIDEQFF
TRBD1	NA	TRBJ2-7	TRBV27	TGTGCCAGCAGTTTAGTGACAGGGGCTCGAGTTCCCCTCTCCTACGAGCAGTACTTC	CASSLVTGARVPLSYEQYF
TRBD1	NA	TRBJ2-7	TRBV6-5	TGTGCCAGCAGGGATGGGACAGGGGGCTTCCACGAGCAGTACTTC	CASRDGTGGFHEQYF
NA	NA	TRBJ1-2	TRBV6-1	TGTGCCAGCAGTGGAAACATGGGTTCGCGGGGCTCGGGGTTCATTCATGGCTACACCTTC	CASSGNMGSRGSGFIHGYTF
TRBD1	NA	TRBJ2-6	TRBV19	TGTGCCAGTAGTGGACAGGGTAGTTCTGGGGCCAACGTCCTGACTTTC	CASSGQGSSGANVLTF
NA	NA	TRBJ2-3	TRBV25-1	TGTGCCAGCAGGGACGTCCCCACCAGGGGGGGCACAGATACGCAGTATTTT	CASRDVPTRGGTDTQYF
NA	NA	TRBJ1-1	TRBV7-9	TGTGCCAGCAGCTTAGCCACCGGGGGTCTCCCTGAAGCTTTCTTT	CASSLATGGLPEAFF
NA	NA	TRBJ2-3	TRBV6-5	TGTGCCAGCAGTTACCGGGGGTACGGGACAGATACGCAGTATTTT	CASSYRGYGTDTQYF
NA	NA	TRBJ2-5	TRBV18	TGTGCCAGCTCAACCGACATCCAGGGAACCGAGACCCAGTACTTC	CASSTDIQGTETQYF
NA	NA	TRBJ1-5	TRBV12-3/TRBV12-4	TGTGCCAGCAGTTTAGAGGGCTCAGGGACCCAGCATTTT	CASSLEGSGTQHF
NA	NA	TRBJ2-3	TRBV3-1/TRBV3-2	TGTGCCAGCAGACCCGGGACACCAAGATCTAGCACAGATACGCAGTATTTT	CASRPGTPRSSTDTQYF
NA	NA	TRBJ2-1	TRBV7-3	TGTGCCAGCAGCCCAACAGCCCCGGGGTACAATGAGCAGTTCTTC	CASSPTAPGYNEQFF
TRBD2	NA	TRBJ2-1	TRBV19	TGTGCCAGTAGTACTAGCGGGGGGGCCGCTGAGCAGTTCTTC	CASSTSGGAAEQFF
NA	NA	TRBJ1-2	TRBV29-1	TGCAGCGTTGTTCTAGCCATAGGGAGCGGCTACACCTTC	CSVVLAIGSGYTF
NA	NA	TRBJ2-3	TRBV9	TGTGCCAGCAGCGTAGCAGGGTCAGATACGCAGTATTTT	CASSVAGSDTQYF
NA	once	TRBJ1-6	TRBV7-2	TGTGCCAGCAGCTGGGAAGGGACTTCGTCCTCACCCCTCCACTTT	CASSWEGTSSSPLHF
NA	NA	TRBJ2-2	TRBV7-9	TGTGCCAGCAGTTATGACACCGGGGAGCTGTTTTTT	CASSYDTGELFF
NA	NA	TRBJ2-1	TRBV3-1/TRBV3-2	TGTGCCAGCAGCCAATCGATAAACACCTACAATGAGCAGTTCTTC	CASSQSINTYNEQFF